These 32 T cell receptor beta chains were all obtained from the same sample, sequenced in a study of preoperative IRX-2 immunotherapy in early breast cancer. The treatment: preoperative locoregional IRX-2 cytokine immunotherapy. The protocol was immunoSEQ multiplex PCR, while the TCRdb copy is restricted to in-frame clones and leaves out a portion. The sample shows roughly 42,000 clones, 77% of them seen only once. Sequencing was performed on tumor tissue, taken after IRX-2 immunotherapy. Source of these receptors: a human donor with breast cancer.

The genes are TRBV11-3 and TRBJ2-7; 8 bases match TRBD1. Trimming cost V 3 bases and J 7 bases; bases outside gene matches: 14. The CDR3 is 16 residues long. Germline-derived CDR1 and CDR2 are SGHNT and YENEEA. The CDR3 sequence is CASSFIKTGVTGEQYF. The CDR3 DNA reads as TGTGCCAGCAGCTTTATAAAGACAGGGGTTACGGGAGAGCAGTACTTC.

The gene calls are TRBV14 and TRBJ2-1; tentatively, D is TRBD2 (6 bases). Per germline, CDR1 SGHDN and CDR2 FVKESK. Trimming took 1 base from V and 9 from J, leaving 13 bases between them. The CDR3 consists of 14 residues. This CDR3 is CASSQGRLGGEQFF. Here the CDR3 DNA reads TGTGCCAGCAGCCAAGGCCGACTAGGCGGTGAGCAGTTCTTC.

The chain recombines TRBV16 with TRBJ1-2; 7 bases line up with TRBD1. This CDR3 region has 15 residues. CDR1 KGHSY and CDR2 FQNENV come from the germline V gene. V was pared by 2 bases and J by 4 bases, with 7 bases of the junction left unmatched. CDR3 residues: CASSQVYRGSYGYTF. The CDR3 nucleotides read TGTGCCAGCAGCCAAGTCTACAGGGGATCCTATGGCTACACCTTC.

V is TRBV29-1 and J is TRBJ2-1; the D is unclear. Deletions cut 3 bases from V and 4 bases from J, with 13 bases between. The CDR3 length is 14 residues. Per the germline V gene, CDR1 is SQVTM and CDR2 is ANQGSEA. CDR3 loop: CSVDITSGYNEQFF. DNA for the CDR3: TGCAGCGTTGATATAACGTCCGGGTACAATGAGCAGTTCTTC.

The J gene is TRBJ1-5, the V gene TRBV29-1, with no clear D. Trimming pared 6 bases from V and 1 base from J, leaving 10 bases between. The CDR3 spans 13 residues. Germline CDR1 is SQVTM and CDR2 is ANQGSEA. The CDR3 spells CSVASASNQPQHF. The CDR3 coding sequence is TGCAGCGTGGCTTCAGCCAGCAATCAGCCCCAGCATTTT.

The chain is built from TRBV30 and TRBJ2-1; D is undetermined. Germline loops: CDR1 GTSNPN, CDR2 SVGIG (reference sequence). V lost 2 bases and J 7 bases, leaving 12 bases between the germline ends. The CDR3 consists of 13 residues. The CDR3 DNA follows: TGTGCCTGGAGTCTCAACCTGGGAAATGAGCAGTTCTTC. Its protein is CAWSLNLGNEQFF.

This sequence joins TRBV28 and TRBJ1-5; D is ambiguous. The CDR3 contains 14 residues. With 5 bases removed from V and 3 bases from J, the gap between germline ends came to 11 bases. The germline V gene encodes CDR1 MDHEN and CDR2 SYDVKM. CDR3 residues: CASSPPGFNQPQHF. The CDR3 coding sequence is TGTGCCAGCAGTCCCCCCGGCTTCAATCAGCCCCAGCATTTT.

The chain is built from TRBV5-1 and TRBJ2-1, with 10 bases identical to TRBD2. The CDR3 spans 15 residues. V dropped 2 bases and J dropped 10; count of bases not matched to a gene: 9. Germline V gene lookup returns CDR1 SGHRS and CDR2 YFSETQ. As DNA, the CDR3 is TGCGCCAGCAGCTTTTTCCTAGCGGGAGAGGGAGAGCAGTTCTTC. Translated: CASSFFLAGEGEQFF.

This clone was detected only a few times. The chain has TRBV14 and TRBJ1-3; TRBD1 matches 9 bases. Germline CDR1 SGHDN, CDR2 FVKESK. The CDR3 is made up of 14 amino acids. Trimming cost V 3 bases and J 7 bases; bases outside gene matches: 4. CDR3 region: CASSHPGQGNTIYF. CDR3 sequence (DNA): TGTGCCAGCAGCCACCCGGGACAGGGTAACACCATATATTTT.

The V gene is TRBV18, the J gene TRBJ2-6, with TRBD1 matching 7 bases. The length of the CDR3 is 15 residues. Germline CDR1 reads KGHSH; CDR2 reads LQKENI. The trim removed 2 bases at V and 2 bases at J, leaving 0 bases unmatched. The CDR3 loop is CASSPDRAGANVLTF. The CDR3 bases are TGTGCCAGCTCACCAGACAGGGCTGGGGCCAACGTCCTGACTTTC.

The chain joins TRBV6-8 to TRBJ1-4; tentatively, D is TRBD1 (5 bases). The V gene's germline CDR1 is MNHGY and CDR2 SAAAGT. V was cut by 4 bases and J by 2 bases, with 14 bases left in between. The CDR3 extends over 16 amino acids. Here the CDR3 reads CASSSRENYTNEKLFF. The CDR3, as DNA: TGTGCCAGCAGTTCCAGGGAGAACTACACTAATGAAAAACTGTTTTTT.

The chain uses TRBV29-1 and TRBJ2-3; D may be TRBD2 (7 bases). V was trimmed by 5 bases and J by 1 base, leaving 22 bases between them. This CDR3 has 17 residues. Germline V lookup: CDR1 SQVTM, CDR2 ANQGSEA. CDR3 DNA: TGCAGCGTTTTTGGTGCGAAAGGGAGGGGGGGCACAGATACGCAGTATTTT. Protein product: CSVFGAKGRGGTDTQYF.

The chain carries TRBV5-1 and TRBJ1-3, with 7 bases fitting TRBD1. The germline V gene has CDR1 SGHRS and CDR2 YFSETQ. V was pared by 4 bases and J by 0 bases, with 7 bases of the junction left unmatched. CDR3 length: 16 amino acids. The CDR3 DNA reads TGCGCCAGCAGCGCCCGACAGGGTGGCTCTGGAAACACCATATATTTT. Encoded protein: CASSARQGGSGNTIYF.

This chain uses TRBV6-8 with TRBJ2-3; D tentatively fits TRBD1 or TRBD2 (6 bases each). The CDR3 length is 14 residues. The V and J ends lost 6 bases and 2 bases respectively, with 12 bases between them. The germline gives CDR1 MNHGY, CDR2 SAAAGT. The CDR3 bases are TGTGCCAGCAGGGTGGGGGGCCTCACAGATACGCAGTATTTT. Translating it yields CASRVGGLTDTQYF.

This rearrangement joins TRBV15 to TRBJ2-4, with 13 nucleotides matching TRBD2. Per germline, CDR1 LNHNV and CDR2 YYDKDF (reference sequence). There are 17 residues in the CDR3. V gave up 0 bases and J gave up 7 bases; unmatched junction bases: 6. The DNA of the CDR3 is TGTGCCACCAGCAGAGATAAACTAGCGGGGGGGCAGAACATTCAGTACTTC. This encodes CATSRDKLAGGQNIQYF.

This clone appeared a few times. The rearrangement uses TRBV28 and TRBJ1-4; possible D gene TRBD1, 6 bases. The CDR3 covers 14 residues. Trimming left V 3 bases short and J 11 bases short, with 16 bases between. The germline V gene encodes CDR1 MDHEN and CDR2 SYDVKM. The CDR3 region is CASSFGGRDLKLFF. As DNA, the CDR3 is TGTGCCAGCAGTTTTGGGGGGCGCGACCTTAAACTGTTTTTT.

V gene TRBV5-1 combines with J gene TRBJ2-3; 12 positions match TRBD1. V was clipped by 6 bases and J by 5 bases; unmatched bases: 7. CDR3 size: 15 residues. Germline V gene lookup returns CDR1 SGHRS and CDR2 YFSETQ. The CDR3 spells CASKAGTGGIDTQYF. In DNA form, the CDR3 reads TGCGCCAGCAAGGCAGGGACAGGGGGCATAGATACGCAGTATTTT. Variable domain in full (rest from reference TRBV5-1 and TRBJ2-3): KAGVTQTPRYLIKTRGQQVTLSCSPISGHRSVSWYQQTPGQGLQFLFEYFSETQRNKGNFPGRFSGRQFSNSRSEMNVSTLELGDSALYLCASKAGTGGIDTQYFGPGTRLTVL.

The CDR3, as DNA: TGTGCCAGTAGTCCCGAAAGGGCCGGGGAAAGATATAGCAATCAGCCCCAGCATTTT. Translation: CASSPERAGERYSNQPQHF. The gene calls are TRBV19 and TRBJ1-5, with D unclear. CDR1 LNHDA and CDR2 SQIVND come from the germline V gene (reference sequence). The V end lost 5 bases, the J end lost 0 bases, and 23 bases lay between the germline ends. This CDR3 spans 19 amino acids.

CDR3 region: CASTWERGNTGELFF. CDR3 nucleotide sequence: TGTGCCAGCACTTGGGAGCGGGGGAACACCGGGGAGCTGTTTTTT. The rearrangement joins TRBV28 to TRBJ2-2; 7 nucleotides agree with TRBD2. Germline CDR1 MDHEN, CDR2 SYDVKM. CDR3 length: 15 amino acids. V lost 7 bases to trimming and J lost 1 base; unmatched junction nucleotides: 6. Using reference TRBV28 and TRBJ2-2 for the parts outside the CDR3, the full variable domain is DVKVTQSSRYLVKRTGEKVFLECVQDMDHENMFWYRQDPGLGLRLIYFSYDVKMKEKGDIPEGYSVSREKKERFSLILESASTNQTSMYLCASTWERGNTGELFFGEGSRLTVL.

The chain uses TRBV11-3 and TRBJ2-3; 7 nucleotides align to TRBD1. The germline V gene encodes CDR1 SGHNT and CDR2 YENEEA. This CDR3 is built from 15 residues. Trimming cost V 5 bases and J 4 bases; bases outside gene matches: 9. CDR3 region: CASSRQGVVADTQYF. The CDR3 region has the DNA TGTGCCAGCAGCCGGCAGGGGGTTGTTGCAGATACGCAGTATTTT.

The V gene is TRBV22-1, the J gene TRBJ2-2; TRBD2 is the table's D call, not checked against the DNA. TRBV22-1 is a pseudogene segment. There are 18 residues in the CDR3. In DNA form, the CDR3 reads TGTGCCAGCAGTGAAAGGGGAAGCGGGAGGTCATACACCGGGGAGCTGTTTTTT. It encodes CASSERGSGRSYTGELFF.

The V call is TRBV25-1, the J call TRBJ1-1; no definite D call. The CDR3 covers 15 residues. The V and J ends lost 2 bases and 1 base respectively, with 11 bases between them. From germline, CDR1 is MGHDK and CDR2 SYGVNS. CDR3 in amino acids: CASSETWGRNTEAFF. CDR3 bases: TGTGCCAGCAGTGAAACCTGGGGAAGGAACACTGAAGCTTTCTTT.

The rearrangement uses TRBV29-1 and TRBJ2-2, with 7 bases that match TRBD1. Germline loops: CDR1 SQVTM, CDR2 ANQGSEA. This CDR3 has 12 residues. V lost 6 bases to trimming and J lost 7 bases; unmatched junction nucleotides: 5. The CDR3 sequence: CSVGQDDGELFF. CDR3 sequence (DNA): TGCAGCGTCGGACAGGATGACGGGGAGCTGTTTTTT.

The V call is TRBV5-1, the J call TRBJ1-5, with no clear D. Germline V lookup: CDR1 SGHRS, CDR2 YFSETQ. The CDR3 consists of 15 residues. Trimming shortened V by 1 base and J by 2 bases, and 10 bases separated the two germline ends. The CDR3 protein is CASSLNAGGNQPQHF. CDR3 in DNA: TGCGCCAGCAGCTTGAATGCCGGTGGCAATCAGCCCCAGCATTTT.

V gene TRBV7-8 combines with J gene TRBJ2-2, with TRBD2 as a possible D gene (6 bases). Trimming shortened V by 5 bases and J by 0 bases, and 22 bases separated the two germline ends. This CDR3 has 19 residues. Germline CDR1 and CDR2: SGHVS and FQNEAQ. CDR3 amino acids: CASSQGGDRFYANTGELFF. Here the CDR3 DNA reads TGTGCCAGCAGCCAAGGAGGGGACCGATTTTACGCGAACACCGGGGAGCTGTTTTTT.

The V call is TRBV7-6, the J call TRBJ1-1; a weak D match, TRBD1 (5 bases). V dropped 2 bases and J dropped 5 bases, with 12 bases sitting between them. CDR1 SGHVS and CDR2 FNYEAQ come from the germline V gene. There are 14 residues in the CDR3. CDR3 coding DNA: TGTGCCAGCAGCTTAAGTTCGGGGGGGACTGAAGCTTTCTTT. Protein product: CASSLSSGGTEAFF.

This clone was recorded a few times. The genes are TRBV11-3 and TRBJ2-7; 10 bases are shared with TRBD1. Germline V gene lookup returns CDR1 SGHNT and CDR2 YENEEA. The CDR3 extends over 16 amino acids. J lost 1 base, V lost 5 bases, and 8 bases had no gene match. DNA of the CDR3: TGTGCCAGCAGCCCGGACAGGGGGAGTTATTCCTACGAGCAGTACTTC. This codes for CASSPDRGSYSYEQYF.

The sample holds one count of this clone. In nucleotides, the CDR3 is TGTGCCTGGAGGTCCGAGAGGAATGAGCAGTTCTTC. Amino acids: CAWRSERNEQFF. The J gene is TRBJ2-1, the V gene TRBV30, with D unclear. This CDR3 is built from 12 residues. Germline V gives CDR1 GTSNPN, CDR2 SVGIG (reference sequence). Trimming stripped 3 bases from V and 7 bases from J, with 10 bases between.

There are a few counts of this clone. The V call is TRBV11-3, the J call TRBJ1-4, with 8 positions matching TRBD1. The ends lost 3 bases at V and 7 bases at J; junction bases unmatched: 4. Germline V lookup: CDR1 SGHNT, CDR2 YENEEA. The length of the CDR3 is 14 residues. The CDR3 DNA reads TGTGCCAGCAGCTTTGGACAGGGCAGTGAAAAACTGTTTTTT. Encoded protein: CASSFGQGSEKLFF.

This clone was counted a few times. The rearrangement links TRBV6-1 to TRBJ1-5; the D is unclear. With 1 base removed from V and 1 base from J, the gap between germline ends came to 11 bases. Germline V gene data show CDR1 as MNHNS and CDR2 as SASEGT. The CDR3 has 16 residues. Here the CDR3 reads CASSEVGRWSNQPQHF. The CDR3 DNA reads as TGTGCCAGCAGTGAAGTCGGCAGGTGGAGCAATCAGCCCCAGCATTTT.

The chain combines TRBV11-3 with TRBJ2-7, with 7 nucleotides matching TRBD2. CDR1 and CDR2 (germline): SGHNT, YENEEA. CDR3 size: 16 residues. The ends lost 5 bases at V and 0 bases at J; junction bases unmatched: 10. Here the CDR3 reads CASSPPLTGGSYEQYF. The DNA for the CDR3 is TGTGCCAGCAGCCCCCCCCTTACGGGGGGCTCCTACGAGCAGTACTTC.

The CDR3 region is CASRDDTDSYNEQFF. CDR3 nucleotide sequence: TGTGCCAGCAGGGACGACACAGACTCCTACAATGAGCAGTTCTTC. V and J are TRBV6-8 and TRBJ2-1; D call uncertain. The germline V and J ends were trimmed by 6 bases and 0 bases, with 12 bases remaining between them. This CDR3 has 15 amino acids. Germline V CDR1 and CDR2: MNHGY, SAAAGT.